This is a list of T cell receptor beta chains from one sample in a study of cytotoxic CD8 clonotypes in ibrutinib-treated CLL. Method: immunoSEQ multiplex PCR; TCRdb's copy keeps in-frame clones and lacks some. Counted here are around 200,000 clones, roughly three quarters occurring once; the ten biggest clones make up roughly 10%. The input for sequencing was PBMCs, taken after 12 months of ibrutinib treatment. These receptor sequences come from a human donor with chronic lymphocytic leukemia. Both conserved end residues are part of each CDR3. The D gene is left open where the match is weak. Part of the rows lack a size; the others show once, few, many or a class for expanded clones.

CASSLGAFYEQYF,TGTGCCAGCAGCTTGGGGGCCTTCTACGAGCAGTACTTC,NA,TRBJ2-7,NA,TRBV7-2
CASSWAHQYF,TGTGCCAGCAGCTGGGCCCACCAGTATTTT,NA,TRBJ2-3,NA,TRBV5-8
CASSLGGAGYTF,TGCGCCAGCAGCTTGGGCGGGGCAGGCTACACCTTC,NA,TRBJ1-2,NA,TRBV5-1
CASSSGRGSNQPQHF,TGTGCCAGCAGTTCAGGGAGGGGGAGCAATCAGCCCCAGCATTTT,NA,TRBJ1-5,NA,TRBV6-1
CASSPYSGRAFNEQFF,TGTGCCAGCAGTCCCTATAGCGGGAGGGCCTTCAATGAGCAGTTCTTC,NA,TRBJ2-1,TRBD2,TRBV27
CATRQGAGYGYTF,TGTGCCACTCGACAGGGGGCCGGCTATGGCTACACCTTC,once,TRBJ1-2,TRBD1,TRBV19
CASSQHGEAPTETQYF,TGCGCCAGCAGCCAACATGGGGAGGCCCCAACGGAGACCCAGTACTTC,NA,TRBJ2-5,NA,TRBV4-1
CASRRRPGADTQYF,TGTGCCAGTAGGCGGAGACCTGGGGCAGATACGCAGTATTTT,once,TRBJ2-3,NA,TRBV19
CATRGTYEQYF,TGTGCCACCAGGGGAACCTACGAGCAGTACTTC,NA,TRBJ2-7,NA,TRBV6-1
CASSQNTGELFF,TGCGCCAGCAGCCAGAACACCGGGGAGCTGTTTTTT,NA,TRBJ2-2,NA,TRBV5-1
CATSRGPAGVETQYF,TGTGCCACCAGCAGAGGTCCCGCAGGGGTAGAGACCCAGTACTTC,once,TRBJ2-5,NA,TRBV15
CASSNPGNTEAFF,TGTGCCAGCAGTAACCCCGGGAACACTGAAGCTTTCTTT,NA,TRBJ1-1,NA,TRBV6-1
CASSPDLMNTEAFF,TGTGCCAGCAGCCCAGATCTAATGAACACTGAAGCTTTCTTT,NA,TRBJ1-1,NA,TRBV7-9
CASGPGRITEAFF,TGTGCCAGCGGACCGGGACGGATCACTGAAGCTTTCTTT,few,TRBJ1-1,NA,TRBV5-4
CASSYSGQSSYEQYF,TGTGCCAGCAGTTACTCGGGACAGAGCTCCTACGAGCAGTACTTC,NA,TRBJ2-7,TRBD1,TRBV6-5
CASSRNYEQYF,TGTGCCAGCAGCCGGAACTACGAGCAGTACTTC,NA,TRBJ2-7,NA,TRBV7-2
CASSPPWGQNTEAFF,TGCGCCAGCAGCCCCCCCTGGGGCCAGAACACTGAAGCTTTCTTT,once,TRBJ1-1,NA,TRBV5-1
CASSVYQGGNYGYTF,TGTGCCAGCAGTGTTTACCAGGGGGGTAACTATGGCTACACCTTC,NA,TRBJ1-2,TRBD1,TRBV6-1
CASTEIWDRGETQYF,TGTGCTAGCACCGAGATTTGGGACAGGGGGGAGACCCAGTACTTC,NA,TRBJ2-5,TRBD1,TRBV7-7
CAISEGSGGNQPQHF,TGTGCCATCAGTGAAGGCAGCGGGGGCAATCAGCCCCAGCATTTT,NA,TRBJ1-5,NA,TRBV10-3
CASSSDRVGQPQHF,TGTGCCAGCAGTTCCGACAGGGTTGGGCAGCCCCAGCATTTT,medium-sized,TRBJ1-5,TRBD1,TRBV6-1
CACTGGRSYEQYF,TGTGCCTGCACGGGGGGTCGGTCCTACGAGCAGTACTTC,few,TRBJ2-7,TRBD2,TRBV30
CASSLFGGTGFADTQYF,TGTGCCAGCAGCTTATTCGGCGGGACAGGGTTTGCAGATACGCAGTATTTT,NA,TRBJ2-3,TRBD1,TRBV7-8
CASFRTPTGELFF,TGTGCCAGTTTCAGGACCCCCACCGGGGAGCTGTTTTTT,NA,TRBJ2-2,NA,TRBV6-1
CASSDNFDGGRTEAFF,TGTGCCAGCAGTGATAACTTTGACGGGGGGCGGACTGAAGCTTTCTTT,NA,TRBJ1-1,NA,TRBV2
CSVSGAWNTIYF,TGCAGCGTTTCAGGGGCTTGGAACACCATATATTTT,NA,TRBJ1-3,NA,TRBV29-1
CASSSPGVVDFF,TGTGCCAGCAGCTCTCCGGGGGTGGTAGATTTCTTT,NA,TRBJ1-1,NA,TRBV21-1
CSVQRGRKGINTIYF,TGCAGCGTTCAGAGGGGTAGGAAGGGAATTAACACCATATATTTT,few,TRBJ1-3,NA,TRBV29-1
CASSFRGHIYEQYF,TGTGCCAGCAGTTTTCGGGGACATATTTACGAGCAGTACTTC,NA,TRBJ2-7,NA,TRBV28
CASDKRDTRNQPQHF,TGCGCCAGCGACAAACGGGACACCCGGAATCAGCCCCAGCATTTT,few,TRBJ1-5,NA,TRBV23-1
CASRFETGFTEAFF,TGTGCCAGCAGATTCGAGACAGGATTCACTGAAGCTTTCTTT,NA,TRBJ1-1,NA,TRBV2
CASKKTGDQPQHF,TGTGCCAGTAAAAAGACAGGGGATCAGCCCCAGCATTTT,NA,TRBJ1-5,TRBD1,TRBV19
CASRQKAGRETQYF,TGTGCCAGCAGACAAAAAGCGGGGAGGGAGACCCAGTACTTC,NA,TRBJ2-5,TRBD2,TRBV7-3
CASSRGQRGVYEQYF,TGTGCCAGCAGCCGGGGTCAGCGGGGGGTCTACGAGCAGTACTTC,few,TRBJ2-7,TRBD2,TRBV5-4
CASTLWSFTETQYF,TGCGCCAGCACCCTTTGGAGCTTTACGGAGACCCAGTACTTC,NA,TRBJ2-5,NA,TRBV5-1
CASSNPRDRGNEQYF,TGTGCCAGCAGCAACCCCCGGGACAGGGGGAACGAGCAGTACTTC,NA,TRBJ2-7,TRBD1,TRBV7-9
CASSFAGNTEAFF,TGTGCCAGCAGCTTTGCAGGGAACACTGAAGCTTTCTTT,NA,TRBJ1-1,NA,TRBV5-4
CASSLVGVGQPQHF,TGTGCCAGCAGTTTAGTCGGGGTTGGACAGCCCCAGCATTTT,NA,TRBJ1-5,NA,TRBV27
CASSHRGGGTEAFF,TGTGCCAGCAGTCACAGGGGCGGGGGCACTGAAGCTTTCTTT,NA,TRBJ1-1,TRBD1,TRBV27
CASSRQGLNQPQHF,TGTGCCAGCAGTAGACAAGGGCTTAATCAGCCCCAGCATTTT,NA,TRBJ1-5,NA,TRBV2
CASSAGGAETQYF,TGTGCCAGCAGCGCCGGGGGGGCGGAGACCCAGTACTTC,NA,TRBJ2-5,TRBD2,TRBV9
CASSEREGYNEQFF,TGTGCCAGCAGTGAACGCGAGGGCTACAATGAGCAGTTCTTC,few,TRBJ2-1,NA,TRBV2
CAVGSETGNTIYF,TGTGCCGTCGGGAGCGAGACTGGAAACACCATATATTTT,NA,TRBJ1-3,NA,TRBV6-5
CASSLGVPFQETQYF,TGCGCCAGCAGCTTGGGGGTACCTTTCCAAGAGACCCAGTACTTC,NA,TRBJ2-5,NA,TRBV5-1
CASSPPGDPEQYF,TGTGCCAGCAGTCCTCCGGGAGACCCAGAGCAGTACTTC,NA,TRBJ2-7,NA,TRBV6-6
CASSYVGTVNTEAFF,TGTGCCAGCAGTTACGTAGGGACAGTAAACACTGAAGCTTTCTTT,NA,TRBJ1-1,TRBD1,TRBV6-6
CASSLDRDYGYTF,TGTGCCAGCTCACTGGACAGGGACTATGGCTACACCTTC,few,TRBJ1-2,TRBD1,TRBV18
CAWSRDRPYGYTF,TGTGCCTGGAGTAGGGACAGGCCCTATGGCTACACCTTC,many,TRBJ1-2,TRBD1,TRBV30
CASVSLAGATDTQYF,TGTGCCAGCGTGTCACTAGCGGGGGCCACAGATACGCAGTATTTT,NA,TRBJ2-3,TRBD2,TRBV27
CSALRYTEAFF,TGCAGTGCCCTGAGATACACTGAAGCTTTCTTT,NA,TRBJ1-1,NA,TRBV20-1
CASSSDMPSYEQYF,TGTGCCAGCAGTTCTGACATGCCTTCCTACGAGCAGTACTTC,NA,TRBJ2-7,NA,TRBV6-6
CSVEAGDRDYEQYF,TGCAGCGTTGAAGCGGGGGACAGGGACTACGAGCAGTACTTC,NA,TRBJ2-7,TRBD1,TRBV29-1
CAIRRGDLNTEAFF,TGTGCCATCAGGAGGGGGGACTTGAACACTGAAGCTTTCTTT,NA,TRBJ1-1,NA,TRBV28
CASSPREEGNEQFF,TGTGCCAGCTCACCTAGGGAAGAGGGAAATGAGCAGTTCTTC,NA,TRBJ2-1,NA,TRBV18
CAWSARFRTPGNQPQHF,TGTGCCTGGAGTGCTCGCTTCCGGACACCCGGCAATCAGCCCCAGCATTTT,NA,TRBJ1-5,NA,TRBV30
CASSPRGTDVYEQYF,TGCGCCAGCAGCCCCCGAGGGACAGACGTCTACGAGCAGTACTTC,NA,TRBJ2-7,TRBD1,TRBV5-1
CASSLNTYSPTRPNTGELFF,TGTGCCAGCAGCTTAAATACCTATTCCCCCACCCGCCCGAACACCGGGGAGCTGTTTTTT,NA,TRBJ2-2,NA,TRBV13
CASSSRGVVRSYEQYF,TGTGCCAGCAGTTCGAGGGGAGTTGTTCGTTCGTACGAGCAGTACTTC,NA,TRBJ2-7,NA,TRBV6-5
CASSELREGPSDTQYF,TGTGCCAGCAGTGAACTGAGGGAGGGGCCCTCAGATACGCAGTATTTT,few,TRBJ2-3,TRBD2,TRBV6-1